The 27 T cell receptor beta chains in this list originate from one sample, sequenced in a study of T cells in Graves' hyperthyroidism and ophthalmopathy. Amplification targeted TCR beta CDR3 regions from RNA transcripts. First-round RT-PCR with HTBI primers amplified the TCR CDR3 region. TCRdb reprocessed the multiplex PCR reads with MiXCR, giving one entry per CDR3 protein. The sample yields hundreds of thousands of distinct CDR3 sequences, 14% seen once. Sequences were obtained from blood. These receptors originate from a woman aged 45 to 65 with Graves' ophthalmopathy.

This clonotype was found many times. J is TRBJ1-2 and V is TRBV30, with D possibly being TRBD1 (6 bases). The V gene lost 1 base and the J gene lost 7 bases, with 10 bases spanning the gap. The V gene's germline CDR1 is GTSNPN and CDR2 SVGIG (reference sequence). CDR3 size: 12 residues. The CDR3 DNA reads as TGTGCCTGGAGTGAGGGGGTAGCTGGCTACACCTTC. Its protein product is CAWSEGVAGYTF.

This clonotype has a count of ten or more. The chain carries TRBV28 and TRBJ2-5; maybe TRBD1 (5 bases). CDR1 is MDHEN and CDR2 is SYDVKM in the germline V gene. Trimming pared 5 bases from V and 5 bases from J, leaving 15 bases between. CDR3 length: 14 amino acids. The DNA for the CDR3 is TGTGCCAGCAGTCTCATCCCAGGGCGGGAGACCCAGTACTTC. Amino acids: CASSLIPGRETQYF.

This clonotype appeared many times. The chain recombines TRBV28 with TRBJ1-5; 7 nucleotides line up with TRBD1. Trimming removed 5 bases from V and 1 base from J; junction bases left unmatched: 8. The CDR3 sequence is 16 residues long. Per germline, CDR1 MDHEN and CDR2 SYDVKM. CDR3 amino acids: CASSAPDRPSNQPQHF. The DNA of the CDR3 is TGTGCCAGCAGTGCGCCGGACAGGCCCAGCAATCAGCCCCAGCATTTT.

This clonotype occurred many times. The rearrangement links TRBV20-1 to TRBJ2-1, with D uncertain. V lost 0 bases to trimming and J lost 6 bases, with 12 bases between them. In germline, CDR1 is DFQATT, CDR2 SNEGSKA (reference sequence). The CDR3 spans 14 residues. CDR3 bases: TGCAGTGCTAGAGACTCTGGTGGGGTCAATGAGCAGTTCTTC. Translation: CSARDSGGVNEQFF.

Notes on this clonotype: A much bigger clone sits one base away, suggesting this may be a read error. V usage is TRBV30 and J usage is TRBJ2-1; D is unclear. Germline V gene data show CDR1 as GTSNPN and CDR2 as SVGIG (reference sequence). V was cut by 5 bases and J by 0 bases, with 11 bases left in between. This CDR3 has 14 amino acids. The CDR3 DNA reads TGTGCCTGGGGTTGGGTAAGCTCCTACAATGAGCAGTTCTTC. Its translation: CAWGWVSSYNEQFF. The variable domain in full, completed from reference TRBV30 and TRBJ2-1, reads SQTIHQWPATLVQPVGSPLSLECTVEGTSNPNLYWYRQAAGRGLQLLFYSVGIGQISSEVPQNLSASRPQDRQFILSSKKLLLSDSGFYLCAWGWVSSYNEQFFGPGTRLTVL.

V and J are TRBV18 and TRBJ1-2, with D possibly being TRBD1 (6 bases). CDR1 is KGHSH and CDR2 is LQKENI in the germline V gene. V lost 0 bases and J lost 0, with 14 bases in between. The CDR3 has 17 residues. The CDR3 sequence is CASSPPAGAQPNYGYTF. CDR3 bases: TGTGCCAGCTCACCACCGGCGGGGGCGCAACCTAACTATGGCTACACCTTC.

J is TRBJ2-2 and V is TRBV9; a weak D match, TRBD2 (6 bases). Germline-derived CDR1 and CDR2 are SGDLS and YYNGEE. The CDR3 consists of 15 residues. Trimming took 1 base from V and 4 from J, leaving 11 bases between them. The CDR3 bases are TGTGCCAGCAGCGTAAGCGGGTGGGGCACCGGGGAGCTGTTTTTT. Translation gives CASSVSGWGTGELFF.

This clonotype was observed at least ten times. This chain connects TRBV6-1 to TRBJ1-1; D is possibly TRBD1 (6 bases). CDR1 and CDR2 from the germline V gene are MNHNS and SASEGT. V was shortened by 7 bases and J by 1 base, with 7 bases between the two germline ends. This CDR3 contains 12 residues. The CDR3 sequence is CASTTGNTEAFF. The CDR3 DNA follows: TGTGCCAGCACGACAGGGAACACTGAAGCTTTCTTT.

This clonotype was seen more than once but under ten times. The J gene is TRBJ1-1, the V gene TRBV20-1, with unresolved D. Per germline, CDR1 DFQATT and CDR2 SNEGSKA (reference sequence). V was shortened by 3 bases and J by 4 bases, with 9 bases between the two germline ends. This CDR3 is built from 12 residues. The CDR3 reads CSARRPGTEAFF. The CDR3 DNA is TGCAGTGCTAGGAGGCCGGGCACTGAAGCTTTCTTT.

This clonotype was seen many times. This chain links TRBV2 with TRBJ1-4; no firm D call. Trimming shortened V by 6 bases and J by 5 bases, and 16 bases separated the two germline ends. CDR3 length: 15 amino acids. Germline V lookup: CDR1 SNHLY, CDR2 FYNNEI. This CDR3 is CASRTFPRKNEKLFF. The CDR3 DNA reads as TGTGCCAGCAGGACGTTCCCCCGGAAGAATGAAAAACTGTTTTTT.

This clonotype came up many times. The V call is TRBV13, the J call TRBJ2-5; 11 bases map to TRBD2. CDR1 and CDR2 from the germline V gene are PRHDT and FYEKMQ (reference sequence). The CDR3 has 19 residues. Trimming removed 5 bases from V and 1 base from J; junction bases left unmatched: 15. The CDR3 spells CASSTPPSRLAGSQETQYF. In nucleotides, the CDR3 is TGTGCCAGCAGCACGCCCCCCTCGCGACTAGCGGGATCCCAAGAGACCCAGTACTTC.

This clonotype was detected only a few times. V usage is TRBV29-1 and J usage is TRBJ2-3; perhaps TRBD2 as D (5 bases). V shed 1 base and J shed 4 bases, with 12 bases lying between them. Germline CDR1 and CDR2: SQVTM and ANQGSEA. CDR3 length: 14 amino acids. CDR3 nucleotide sequence: TGCAGCGTTGAAGGACGGGAAGGTTCAGATACGCAGTATTTT. Translated: CSVEGREGSDTQYF.

This clonotype has at least ten counts. The chain carries TRBV27 and TRBJ1-6; 7 bases map to TRBD1. J was trimmed by 5 bases and V by 4 bases; bases with no gene match: 2. Germline V gene sequence: CDR1 MNHEY, CDR2 SMNVEV (reference sequence). The CDR3 contains 14 residues. This CDR3 is CASSSGQNNSPLHF. In nucleotides, the CDR3 is TGTGCCAGCAGTTCGGGACAGAATAATTCACCCCTCCACTTT.

This clonotype was recorded a few times. The chain combines TRBV19 with TRBJ2-5; 7 nucleotides line up with TRBD2. Germline CDR1 is LNHDA and CDR2 is SQIVND (reference sequence). This CDR3 region has 15 residues. Germline trimming cut 6 bases from V and 5 bases from J; bases unmatched to any gene: 12. The CDR3: CASRQGLTGGETQYF. The CDR3 DNA follows: TGTGCCAGTAGGCAAGGATTGACGGGAGGTGAGACCCAGTACTTC.

This clonotype was counted between two and nine times. The chain links TRBV24-1 to TRBJ2-1; 8 nucleotides agree with TRBD2. This CDR3 has 18 amino acids. From germline, CDR1 is KGHDR and CDR2 SFDVKD. V lost 5 bases, J lost 5 bases, and 16 bases stayed unmatched. CDR3 nucleotides: TGTGCCACCAGTGGGCGGGCAGCTCCGGGACTAGGTAACAATGAGCAGTTCTTC. This sequence encodes CATSGRAAPGLGNNEQFF.

At least ten counts were recorded for this clonotype. This chain links TRBV12-5 with TRBJ2-7, with unresolved D. The CDR3 loop spans 12 amino acids. V shed 1 base and J shed 4 bases, with 5 bases lying between them. Germline CDR1 and CDR2: LGHNT and FRNRAP. The chain's CDR3 is CASGLGVYEQYF. In nucleotides, the CDR3 is TGTGCTAGTGGTTTGGGGGTTTACGAGCAGTACTTC. Together with reference TRBV12-5 and TRBJ2-7, the CDR3 gives the full variable domain: DARVTQTPRHKVTEMGQEVTMRCQPILGHNTVFWYRQTMMQGLELLAYFRNRAPLDDSGMPKDRFSAEMPDATLATLKIQPSEPRDSAVYFCASGLGVYEQYFGPGTRLTVT.

In its sample, this clonotype was seen many times. The chain links TRBV12-3 or TRBV12-4 to TRBJ2-4, with TRBD1 as a possible D gene (6 bases). V lost 4 bases and J 1 base, leaving 14 bases between the germline ends. This CDR3 contains 16 residues. CDR3 protein: CASSSRGLAAKNIQYF. The CDR3 DNA follows: TGTGCCAGCAGTTCGAGGGGGTTGGCGGCCAAAAACATTCAGTACTTC.

This clonotype was picked up a small number of times. The J gene is TRBJ2-7, the V gene TRBV20-1; D is possibly TRBD1 or TRBD2 (6 bases each). Germline-derived CDR1 and CDR2 are DFQATT and SNEGSKA (reference sequence). Trimming pared 8 bases from V and 0 bases from J, leaving 17 bases between. The CDR3 contains 14 residues. In nucleotides, the CDR3 is TGCAGTACCGGGGGCCTAACCAGCTCCTACGAGCAGTACTTC. Protein product: CSTGGLTSSYEQYF.

This clonotype has at least ten counts. The rearrangement joins TRBV5-1 to TRBJ2-7, with D possibly TRBD1 on 5 matching bases. This CDR3 comprises 13 residues. The V gene's germline CDR1 is SGHRS and CDR2 YFSETQ. V was shortened by 4 bases and J by 6 bases, with 14 bases between the two germline ends. The CDR3 region has the DNA TGCGCCAGCAGCCCCGGGCCCCAGGGCGAGCAGTACTTC. This gives the protein CASSPGPQGEQYF.

The genes are TRBV9 and TRBJ2-7; 9 bases match TRBD1. The CDR3 is made up of 14 amino acids. Trimming cost V 3 bases and J 2 bases; bases outside gene matches: 3. CDR1 is SGDLS and CDR2 is YYNGEE in the germline V gene. CDR3 nucleotides: TGTGCCAGCAGCGGTGGGGACAGGGCCTACGAGCAGTACTTC. Translation: CASSGGDRAYEQYF.

This clonotype was found many times. The genes are TRBV28 and TRBJ1-1; tentatively, D is TRBD1 (5 bases). Deletions cut 7 bases from V and 1 base from J, with 13 bases between. This CDR3 is built from 14 residues. CDR1 and CDR2 from the germline V gene are MDHEN and SYDVKM. CDR3 sequence reads: CASTPSGANTEAFF. For the CDR3, the DNA is TGTGCCAGCACCCCCTCTGGGGCGAACACTGAAGCTTTCTTT.

This clonotype has a count of ten or more. The V and J genes are TRBV28 and TRBJ2-7; 7 nucleotides align to TRBD1. V dropped 5 bases and J dropped 2; count of bases not matched to a gene: 6. CDR1 and CDR2 (germline): MDHEN, SYDVKM. This CDR3 is 14 amino acids long. CDR3 sequence (DNA): TGTGCCAGCAGTCCCCGGGACAGCACCTACGAGCAGTACTTC. Translation: CASSPRDSTYEQYF.

Many counts were recorded for this clonotype. The V call is TRBV5-1, the J call TRBJ1-1; possibly TRBD1 for D (6 bases). Germline CDR1 SGHRS, CDR2 YFSETQ. The CDR3 runs to 15 residues. V was cut by 1 base and J by 4 bases, with 14 bases left in between. CDR3 sequence: CASSLITGQFTEAFF. CDR3 nucleotides: TGCGCCAGCAGCTTGATAACCGGACAGTTCACTGAAGCTTTCTTT. Using reference TRBV5-1 and TRBJ1-1 for the parts outside the CDR3, the full variable domain is KAGVTQTPRYLIKTRGQQVTLSCSPISGHRSVSWYQQTPGQGLQFLFEYFSETQRNKGNFPGRFSGRQFSNSRSEMNVSTLELGDSALYLCASSLITGQFTEAFFGQGTRLTVV.

This clonotype was seen ten or more times. V and J are TRBV28 and TRBJ2-7, with a possible D match to TRBD1 (5 bases). This CDR3 has 15 residues. CDR1 is MDHEN and CDR2 is SYDVKM in the germline V gene. Trimming cost V 5 bases and J 3 bases, with 17 bases left between them. The CDR3 coding sequence is TGTGCCAGCAGTGCCCTGCCAGGGTCCCTCTACGAGCAGTACTTC. Encoded protein: CASSALPGSLYEQYF.

V usage is TRBV6-2 or TRBV6-3 and J usage is TRBJ2-1; no definite D call. V was shortened by 5 bases and J by 7 bases, with 12 bases between the two germline ends. This CDR3 comprises 13 residues. Germline V CDR1 and CDR2: MNHEY, SVGEGT. The CDR3 sequence is CASSNQQLNEQFF. The CDR3 bases are TGTGCCAGCAGTAACCAACAATTAAATGAGCAGTTCTTC.

In this sample, this clonotype turned up many times. This chain uses TRBV13 with TRBJ2-3; D is uncertain. V was pared by 4 bases and J by 4 bases, with 12 bases between. This CDR3 region has 14 residues. Germline CDR1 PRHDT, CDR2 FYEKMQ (reference sequence). In DNA form, the CDR3 reads TGTGCCAGCAGCTGGGAACGCGCAGCAGATACGCAGTATTTT. This sequence encodes CASSWERAADTQYF.

The V gene is TRBV5-1, the J gene TRBJ1-2; D ambiguous. Trimming shortened V by 0 bases and J by 8 bases, and 11 bases separated the two germline ends. The CDR3 runs 13 residues. Germline CDR1 is SGHRS and CDR2 is YFSETQ. CDR3 DNA: TGCGCCAGCAGCTTGGCTGCGGTCTCAGGCTACACCTTC. This codes for CASSLAAVSGYTF.